This TCR beta chain emerged from a study of shared clonotypes between healthy human individuals. Points from the study as a whole: Shared clonotypes: about 5% naive CD4, roughly 3.8% naive CD8, roughly 2.2% memory CD4, approximately 0.41% memory CD8.

Turning to this clone: Antigen unknown.

The authors distributed each subset's genomic DNA evenly over several immunoSEQ plates. Repertoires were generated with immunoSEQ multiplex PCR, while TCRdb's copy carries only in-frame clones and drops some. Of a few hundred thousand clones in the sample, 74% were seen once. The CDR3 extends over 14 amino acids. The junction had 5 bases not matched to a gene; V was cut back by 2 bases and J by 6 bases. Germline CDR1 is SGHRS and CDR2 is YFSETQ. The chain links TRBV5-1 to TRBJ2-1; 7 nucleotides match TRBD1. Sample: memory CD4+ T cells sorted from blood. Subset defined: CD45RA-negative fraction. This clonotype was sampled from a man in his thirties or forties in good health. The CDR3 DNA reads as TGCGCCAGCAGCTTCGGGACAGTCGTCAATGAGCAGTTCTTC. This translates into CASSFGTVVNEQFF.